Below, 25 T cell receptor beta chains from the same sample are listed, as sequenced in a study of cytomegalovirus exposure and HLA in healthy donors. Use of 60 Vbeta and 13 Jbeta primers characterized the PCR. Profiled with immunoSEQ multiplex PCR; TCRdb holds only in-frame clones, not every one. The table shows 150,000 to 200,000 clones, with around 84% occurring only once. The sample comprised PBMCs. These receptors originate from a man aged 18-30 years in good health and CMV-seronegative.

The CDR3 DNA reads TGTGCCAGCAGTGGTGGGGCGCGAGAGAGGACGAATGAGCAGTTCTTC. It encodes CASSGGARERTNEQFF. The chain has TRBV2 and TRBJ2-1; the D gene is possibly TRBD1 (5 bases). The CDR3 covers 16 residues. Germline V gives CDR1 SNHLY, CDR2 FYNNEI. V lost 4 bases, J lost 7 bases, and 20 bases lay in between.

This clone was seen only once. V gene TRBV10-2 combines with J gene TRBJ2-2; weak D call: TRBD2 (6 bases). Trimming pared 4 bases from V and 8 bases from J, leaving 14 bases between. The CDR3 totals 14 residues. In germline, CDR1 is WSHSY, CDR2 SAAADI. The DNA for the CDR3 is TGCGCCAGCAGTGTGAGGGGCGGGAAGGGGGAGCTGTTTTTT. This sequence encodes CASSVRGGKGELFF.

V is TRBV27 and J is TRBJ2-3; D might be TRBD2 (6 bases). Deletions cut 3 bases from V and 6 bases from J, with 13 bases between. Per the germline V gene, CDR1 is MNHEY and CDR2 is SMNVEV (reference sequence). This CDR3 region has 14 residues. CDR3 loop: CASSFTSSQDTQYF. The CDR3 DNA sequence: TGTGCCAGCAGTTTTACTAGCTCACAGGATACGCAGTATTTT.

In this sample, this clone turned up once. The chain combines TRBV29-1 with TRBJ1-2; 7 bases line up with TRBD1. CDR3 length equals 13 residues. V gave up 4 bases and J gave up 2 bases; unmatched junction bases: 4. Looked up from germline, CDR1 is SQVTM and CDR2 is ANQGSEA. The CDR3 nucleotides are TGCAGCGTTGCCCGGGGACAGAACTATGGCTACACCTTC. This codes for CSVARGQNYGYTF.

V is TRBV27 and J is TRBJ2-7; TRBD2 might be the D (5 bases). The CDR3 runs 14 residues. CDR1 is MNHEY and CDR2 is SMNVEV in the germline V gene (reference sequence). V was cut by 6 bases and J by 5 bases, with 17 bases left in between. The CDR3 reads CASSSPGITHEQYF. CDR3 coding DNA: TGTGCCAGCAGCTCACCCGGGATCACGCACGAGCAGTACTTC.

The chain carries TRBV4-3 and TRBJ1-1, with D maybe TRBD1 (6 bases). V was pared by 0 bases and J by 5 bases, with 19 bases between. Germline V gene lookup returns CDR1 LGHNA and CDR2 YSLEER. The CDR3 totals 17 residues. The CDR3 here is CASSQDVQGTMGTEAFF. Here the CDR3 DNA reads TGCGCCAGCAGCCAAGATGTCCAGGGGACGATGGGGACTGAAGCTTTCTTT.

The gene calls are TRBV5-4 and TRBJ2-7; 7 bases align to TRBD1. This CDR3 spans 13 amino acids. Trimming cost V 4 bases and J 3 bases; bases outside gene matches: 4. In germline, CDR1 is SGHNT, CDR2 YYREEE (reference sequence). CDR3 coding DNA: TGTGCCAGCAGCAGGGACAGTTTCTACGAGCAGTACTTC. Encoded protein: CASSRDSFYEQYF.

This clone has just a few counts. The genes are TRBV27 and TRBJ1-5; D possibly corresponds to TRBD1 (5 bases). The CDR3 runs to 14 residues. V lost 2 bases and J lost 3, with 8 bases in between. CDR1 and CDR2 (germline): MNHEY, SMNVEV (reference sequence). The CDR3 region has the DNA TGTGCCAGCAGTTTAGGGGGGAACAATCAGCCCCAGCATTTT. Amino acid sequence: CASSLGGNNQPQHF.

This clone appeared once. CDR3 nucleotides: TGTGCCAGCACGGGACAGGGGGTAAGAGGCGAGCAGTACTTC. Translation: CASTGQGVRGEQYF. The rearrangement joins TRBV6-1 to TRBJ2-7; TRBD1 aligns across 11 bases. The CDR3 sequence is 14 residues long. With V trimmed by 7 bases and J by 6 bases, 8 bases remained unmatched. Germline assignment: CDR1 MNHNS and CDR2 SASEGT.

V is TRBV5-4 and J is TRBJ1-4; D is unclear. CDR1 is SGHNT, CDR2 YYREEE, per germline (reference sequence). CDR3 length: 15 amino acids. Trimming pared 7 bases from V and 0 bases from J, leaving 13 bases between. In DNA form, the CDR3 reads TGTGCCAGCCCCCCGATCACTACAACTAATGAAAAACTGTTTTTT. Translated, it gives CASPPITTTNEKLFF.

The CDR3: CASNPPGTGVAYEQFF. The CDR3, as DNA: TGTGCCAGCAACCCTCCCGGGACAGGGGTCGCATATGAGCAGTTCTTC. The chain couples TRBV28 to TRBJ2-1; 10 bases map to TRBD1. The CDR3 consists of 16 residues. Germline trimming cut 7 bases from V and 8 bases from J; bases unmatched to any gene: 14. CDR1 and CDR2 from the germline V gene are MDHEN and SYDVKM.

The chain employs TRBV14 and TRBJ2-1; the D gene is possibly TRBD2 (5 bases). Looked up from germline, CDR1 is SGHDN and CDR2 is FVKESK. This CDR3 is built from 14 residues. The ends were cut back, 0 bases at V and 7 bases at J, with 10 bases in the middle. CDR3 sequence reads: CASSQERERNEQFF. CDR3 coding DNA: TGTGCCAGCAGCCAAGAAAGGGAGAGGAATGAGCAGTTCTTC.

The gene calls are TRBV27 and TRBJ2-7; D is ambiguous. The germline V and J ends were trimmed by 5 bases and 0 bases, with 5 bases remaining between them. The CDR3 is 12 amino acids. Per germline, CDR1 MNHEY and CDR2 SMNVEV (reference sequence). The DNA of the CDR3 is TGTGCCAGCAGTCCGAGCTCCTACGAGCAGTACTTC. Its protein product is CASSPSSYEQYF.

The CDR3 protein is CASSQDVREDEKLFF. The CDR3 DNA follows: TGCGCCAGCAGCCAAGATGTACGGGAGGATGAAAAACTGTTTTTT. The gene calls are TRBV4-3 and TRBJ1-4; D is unclear. With 0 bases removed from V and 6 bases from J, the gap between germline ends came to 11 bases. The CDR3 contains 15 residues. Germline CDR1 is LGHNA and CDR2 is YSLEER.

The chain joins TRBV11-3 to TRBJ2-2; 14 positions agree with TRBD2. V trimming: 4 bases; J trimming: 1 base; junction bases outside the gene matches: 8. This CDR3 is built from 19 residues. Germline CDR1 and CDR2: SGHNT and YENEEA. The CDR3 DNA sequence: TGTGCCAGCAGCTCCTCCGGGACTAGCGGGGGTTTGAACACCGGGGAGCTGTTTTTT. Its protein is CASSSSGTSGGLNTGELFF.

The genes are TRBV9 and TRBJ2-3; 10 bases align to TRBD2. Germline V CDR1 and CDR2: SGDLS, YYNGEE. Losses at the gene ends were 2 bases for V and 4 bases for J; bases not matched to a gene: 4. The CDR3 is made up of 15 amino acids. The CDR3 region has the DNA TGTGCCAGCAGCGTTCTAGCGGGAGCGGCAGATACGCAGTATTTT. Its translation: CASSVLAGAADTQYF.

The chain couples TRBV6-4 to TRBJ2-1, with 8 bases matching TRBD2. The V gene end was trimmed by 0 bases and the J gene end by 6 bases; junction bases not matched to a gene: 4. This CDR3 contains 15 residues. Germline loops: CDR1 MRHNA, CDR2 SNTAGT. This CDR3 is CASSDSGGGPNEQFF. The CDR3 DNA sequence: TGTGCCAGCAGTGACTCTGGCGGGGGGCCCAATGAGCAGTTCTTC.

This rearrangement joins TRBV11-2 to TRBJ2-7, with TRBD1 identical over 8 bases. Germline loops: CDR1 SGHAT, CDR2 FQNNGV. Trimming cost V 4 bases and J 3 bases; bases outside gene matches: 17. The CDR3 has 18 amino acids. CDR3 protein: CASSSFGLRQGLSYEQYF. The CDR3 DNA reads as TGTGCCAGCAGCTCCTTTGGGTTGAGACAGGGGCTGAGCTACGAGCAGTACTTC.

The CDR3 loop reads CASSPDRETSPLHF. The CDR3 coding sequence is TGTGCCAGTAGCCCGGACAGAGAAACTTCACCCCTCCACTTT. The chain recombines TRBV19 with TRBJ1-6; D possibly corresponds to TRBD1 (6 bases). Trimming removed 6 bases at V and 9 bases at J, with 15 bases between. The length of the CDR3 is 14 residues. Germline V CDR1 and CDR2: LNHDA, SQIVND (reference sequence).

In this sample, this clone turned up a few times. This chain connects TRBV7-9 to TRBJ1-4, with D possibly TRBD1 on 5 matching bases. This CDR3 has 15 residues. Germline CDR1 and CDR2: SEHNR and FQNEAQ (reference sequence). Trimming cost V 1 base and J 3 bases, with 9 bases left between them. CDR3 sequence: CASSLGQRSNEKLFF. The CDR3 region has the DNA TGTGCCAGCAGCTTAGGACAGAGGTCTAATGAAAAACTGTTTTTT.

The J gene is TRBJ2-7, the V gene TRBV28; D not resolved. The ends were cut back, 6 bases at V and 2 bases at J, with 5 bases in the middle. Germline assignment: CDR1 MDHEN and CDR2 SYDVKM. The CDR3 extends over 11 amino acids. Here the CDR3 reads CASSRTYEQYF. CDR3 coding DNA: TGTGCCAGCAGCCGTACCTACGAGCAGTACTTC.

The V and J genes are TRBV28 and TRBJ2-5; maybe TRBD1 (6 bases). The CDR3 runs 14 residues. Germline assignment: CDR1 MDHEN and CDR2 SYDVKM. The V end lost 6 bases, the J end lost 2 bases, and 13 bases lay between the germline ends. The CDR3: CASSLTGPQETQYF. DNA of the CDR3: TGTGCCAGCAGCCTGACAGGTCCTCAAGAGACCCAGTACTTC. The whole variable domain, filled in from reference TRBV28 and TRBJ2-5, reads DVKVTQSSRYLVKRTGEKVFLECVQDMDHENMFWYRQDPGLGLRLIYFSYDVKMKEKGDIPEGYSVSREKKERFSLILESASTNQTSMYLCASSLTGPQETQYFGPGTRLLVL.

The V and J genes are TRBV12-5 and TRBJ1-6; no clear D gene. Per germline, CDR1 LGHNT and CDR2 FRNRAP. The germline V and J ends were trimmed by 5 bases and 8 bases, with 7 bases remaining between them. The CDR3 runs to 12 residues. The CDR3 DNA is TGTGCTAGTGGTGTAGCAGATTCACCCCTCCACTTT. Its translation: CASGVADSPLHF. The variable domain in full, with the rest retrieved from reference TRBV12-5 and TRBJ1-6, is DARVTQTPRHKVTEMGQEVTMRCQPILGHNTVFWYRQTMMQGLELLAYFRNRAPLDDSGMPKDRFSAEMPDATLATLKIQPSEPRDSAVYFCASGVADSPLHFGNGTRLTVT.

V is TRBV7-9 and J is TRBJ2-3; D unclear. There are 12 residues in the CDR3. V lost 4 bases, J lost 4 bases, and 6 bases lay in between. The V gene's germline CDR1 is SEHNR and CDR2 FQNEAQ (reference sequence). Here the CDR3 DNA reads TGTGCCAGCAGCTCCCCCGCAGATACGCAGTATTTT. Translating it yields CASSSPADTQYF.

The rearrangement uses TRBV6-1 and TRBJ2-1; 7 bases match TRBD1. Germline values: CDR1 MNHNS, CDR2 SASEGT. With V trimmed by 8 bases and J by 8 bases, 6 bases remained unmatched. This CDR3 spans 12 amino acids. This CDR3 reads CASEGQLDEQFF. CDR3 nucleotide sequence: TGTGCCAGCGAGGGACAGTTGGATGAGCAGTTCTTC.